This T cell receptor beta chain comes out of a study of blood T cell repertoires in COVID-19. This table comes from immunoSEQ multiplex PCR, and its TCRdb copy is limited to in-frame clones, with some not included. The table records approximately 300,000 clones, 85% to 90% of them present only once. This CDR3 region has 15 residues. Trimming cost V 2 bases and J 1 base; bases outside gene matches: 4. From germline, CDR1 is SNHLY and CDR2 FYNNEI. Note on this clone: This same CDR3 is encoded by further DNA sequences in the sample.

Sequencing was carried out using PBMCs or T cells enriched from blood (not recorded which). This clonotype was sampled from a woman aged 18-35 years who had recovered from COVID-19. This chain connects TRBV2 to TRBJ1-1; 7 nucleotides line up with TRBD1. CDR3 bases: TGTGCCAGCAGTGAAAGAGGACAGGCGAACACTGAAGCTTTCTTT. It translates to CASSERGQANTEAFF.